The 28 T cell receptor beta chains below come from one sample, sequenced in a study of early T cells in non-severe SARS-CoV-2 infection. TCRdb used MiXCR to reprocess the 5' RACE reads, holding one entry per CDR3 protein. The repertoire has about 63,000 distinct CDR3 sequences, around 13% of them found once; the top ten carry around 5%. The sequenced sample was whole blood. The origin of the receptors is an adult who was a healthcare worker with PCR-confirmed SARS-CoV-2 infection or an uninfected control (not recorded which).

This clonotype occurred many times. V gene TRBV2 combines with J gene TRBJ2-3; perhaps TRBD2 as D (5 bases). In germline, CDR1 is SNHLY, CDR2 FYNNEI. Trimming pared 6 bases from V and 11 bases from J, leaving 15 bases between. The CDR3 consists of 12 residues. CDR3 in amino acids: CASRAGRVEQYF. The CDR3 coding sequence is TGTGCCAGCAGAGCCGGGCGGGTTGAGCAGTATTTT.

This clonotype appeared many times. V and J are TRBV4-1 and TRBJ2-3; a weak D match, TRBD2 (7 bases). The CDR3 runs 17 residues. CDR1 MGHRA and CDR2 YSYEKL come from the germline V gene. Deletions cut 2 bases from V and 1 base from J, with 16 bases between. This CDR3 is CASSQWAQGGGTDTQYF. DNA of the CDR3: TGCGCCAGCAGCCAATGGGCACAGGGAGGGGGCACAGATACGCAGTATTTT.

This clonotype was detected many times. The chain joins TRBV5-6 to TRBJ2-3; TRBD2 might be the D (6 bases). This CDR3 has 17 residues. Trimming left V 3 bases short and J 2 bases short, with 19 bases between. Looked up from germline, CDR1 is SGHDT and CDR2 is YYEEEE. CDR3 amino acids: CASSSTYPGLPTDTQYF. As DNA, the CDR3 is TGTGCCAGCAGCTCGACCTACCCGGGACTTCCCACAGATACGCAGTATTTT. The variable domain in full, completed from reference TRBV5-6 and TRBJ2-3, reads DAGVTQSPTHLIKTRGQQVTLRCSPKSGHDTVSWYQQALGQGPQFIFQYYEEEERQRGNFPDRFSGHQFPNYSSELNVNALLLGDSALYLCASSSTYPGLPTDTQYFGPGTRLTVL.

This clonotype appeared a few times. CDR3 DNA sequence: TGTGCCAGCAGAACCGTACTAGCGGGGGGCCCCAATCCCAATGAGCAGTTCTTC. The encoded protein is CASRTVLAGGPNPNEQFF. The chain is built from TRBV7-9 and TRBJ2-1; 12 nucleotides agree with TRBD2. The ends lost 6 bases at V and 6 bases at J; junction bases unmatched: 15. In germline, CDR1 is SEHNR, CDR2 FQNEAQ (reference sequence). CDR3 size: 18 residues.

The chain employs TRBV11-2 and TRBJ2-7; D not resolved. The CDR3 runs to 14 residues. Germline lookup yields CDR1 SGHAT and CDR2 FQNNGV. V lost 1 base and J 5 bases, leaving 12 bases between the germline ends. In DNA form, the CDR3 reads TGTGCCAGCAGCTTAGGGCAGACCGCCAACGAGCAGTACTTC. Protein: CASSLGQTANEQYF. Using reference TRBV11-2 and TRBJ2-7 for the parts outside the CDR3, the full variable domain is EAGVAQSPRYKIIEKRQSVAFWCNPISGHATLYWYQQILGQGPKLLIQFQNNGVVDDSQLPKDRFSAERLKGVDSTLKIQPAKLEDSAVYLCASSLGQTANEQYFGPGTRLTVT.

This clonotype was recorded a few times. The chain carries TRBV7-9 and TRBJ1-5; D possibly corresponds to TRBD1 (5 bases). The germline V and J ends were trimmed by 3 bases and 5 bases, with 8 bases remaining between them. In germline, CDR1 is SEHNR, CDR2 FQNEAQ (reference sequence). CDR3 size: 13 residues. Written as DNA, the CDR3 is TGTGCCAGCAGCTTTATGGGGGATCAGCCCCAGCATTTT. Translation gives CASSFMGDQPQHF.

There are many counts of this clonotype. At one end, the junction sequence differs from germline, possibly due to a read error. The V gene is TRBV30, the J gene TRBJ2-5; D remains unclear. The CDR3 spans 14 residues. Germline CDR1 GTSNPN, CDR2 SVGIG (reference sequence). This chain's CDR3 is CAWNPQPAQVTQYF. CDR3 in DNA: TGTGCCTGGAACCCGCAGCCTGCACAAGTGACCCAGTACTTC.

This clonotype was seen many times. This rearrangement joins TRBV19 to TRBJ2-3, with D tentatively TRBD1 or TRBD2 (6 bases each). Trimming took off 8 bases at V and 3 bases at J, with 18 bases between the two ends. Germline V gene data show CDR1 as LNHDA and CDR2 as SQIVND (reference sequence). This CDR3 contains 15 residues. The CDR3 reads CASAPGGGLTDTQYF. CDR3 DNA: TGTGCCAGTGCCCCCGGAGGGGGTTTAACAGATACGCAGTATTTT.

The CDR3 bases are TGCAGTGCTATCGAGACAGTCAAGGGAAATGAGCAGTTCTTC. It is translated as CSAIETVKGNEQFF. V usage is TRBV20-1 and J usage is TRBJ2-1, with D perhaps matching TRBD1 (5 bases). Looked up from germline, CDR1 is DFQATT and CDR2 is SNEGSKA (reference sequence). V was pared by 4 bases and J by 7 bases, with 17 bases between. CDR3 length: 14 residues.

The genes are TRBV11-2 and TRBJ1-1; possible D gene TRBD1, 5 bases. V lost 6 bases and J lost 1, with 12 bases in between. The CDR3 consists of 14 residues. Germline V gives CDR1 SGHAT, CDR2 FQNNGV. CDR3 loop: CASSPGPQNTEAFF. The CDR3 DNA is TGTGCCAGCAGTCCGGGACCGCAGAACACTGAAGCTTTCTTT.

The sample holds many counts of this clonotype. The rearrangement links TRBV7-8 to TRBJ1-5; D is ambiguous. Trimming took off 3 bases at V and 1 base at J, with 10 bases between the two ends. Per the germline V gene, CDR1 is SGHVS and CDR2 is FQNEAQ. There are 15 residues in the CDR3. The chain's CDR3 is CASSFTLASNQPQHF. The CDR3 DNA is TGTGCCAGCAGCTTTACCCTGGCGAGCAATCAGCCCCAGCATTTT.

The chain uses TRBV18 and TRBJ2-1; D not resolved. CDR1 is KGHSH, CDR2 LQKENI, per germline. With 2 bases removed from V and 5 bases from J, the gap between germline ends came to 1 base. This CDR3 is 11 amino acids long. CDR3 amino acids: CASSPNNEQFF. In DNA form, the CDR3 reads TGTGCCAGCTCACCAAACAATGAGCAGTTCTTC.

The rearrangement uses TRBV5-1 and TRBJ2-1; D unclear. The V gene lost 0 bases and the J gene lost 0 bases, with 10 bases spanning the gap. There are 16 residues in the CDR3. Germline values: CDR1 SGHRS, CDR2 YFSETQ. The CDR3 loop reads CASSLVAASSYNEQFF. As DNA, the CDR3 is TGCGCCAGCAGCTTGGTCGCGGCAAGCTCCTACAATGAGCAGTTCTTC. The variable domain in full, completed from reference TRBV5-1 and TRBJ2-1, reads KAGVTQTPRYLIKTRGQQVTLSCSPISGHRSVSWYQQTPGQGLQFLFEYFSETQRNKGNFPGRFSGRQFSNSRSEMNVSTLELGDSALYLCASSLVAASSYNEQFFGPGTRLTVL.

This clonotype was recorded many times. V is TRBV20-1 and J is TRBJ1-1, with TRBD1 identical over 10 bases. The germline V gene encodes CDR1 DFQATT and CDR2 SNEGSKA (reference sequence). Trimming took 3 bases from V and 3 from J; bases not matched to a gene: 7. The CDR3 extends over 15 amino acids. The CDR3 DNA reads TGCAGTGCTAGGTCGGACAGGGGGGAGGACACTGAAGCTTTCTTT. This gives the protein CSARSDRGEDTEAFF.

The chain links TRBV20-1 to TRBJ2-7, with a tentative D call TRBD2 (7 bases). Germline CDR1 and CDR2: DFQATT and SNEGSKA (reference sequence). The germline V and J ends were trimmed by 5 bases and 2 bases, with 16 bases remaining between them. The CDR3 contains 14 residues. CDR3 coding DNA: TGCAGTGCTGAGATGGGGGGGCTCACCTACGAGCAGTACTTC. It is translated as CSAEMGGLTYEQYF.

The rearrangement joins TRBV30 to TRBJ2-5; a weak D match, TRBD2 (6 bases). V lost 5 bases, J lost 5 bases, and 18 bases lay in between. The CDR3 is made up of 14 amino acids. Germline CDR1 GTSNPN, CDR2 SVGIG (reference sequence). The CDR3 sequence: CAWLTEEGAETQYF. The CDR3 nucleotides are TGTGCCTGGTTGACAGAGGAGGGTGCCGAGACCCAGTACTTC.

This clonotype was observed many times. V usage is TRBV12-3 or TRBV12-4 and J usage is TRBJ2-6; D tentatively reads TRBD1 or TRBD2 (7 bases each). The length of the CDR3 is 15 residues. V lost 7 bases to trimming and J lost 1 base, with 11 bases between them. Here the CDR3 reads CASTQGGSGANVLTF. CDR3 sequence (DNA): TGTGCCAGCACTCAGGGGGGGTCTGGGGCCAACGTCCTGACTTTC.

This clonotype has ten or more counts. The V gene is TRBV7-6, the J gene TRBJ1-1; weak D call: TRBD1 (5 bases). V was cut by 2 bases and J by 2 bases, with 9 bases left in between. The length of the CDR3 is 14 residues. In germline, CDR1 is SGHVS, CDR2 FNYEAQ. The CDR3 spells CASSLWGSNTEAFF. Here the CDR3 DNA reads TGTGCCAGCAGCTTATGGGGCTCAAACACTGAAGCTTTCTTT.

This chain joins TRBV27 and TRBJ2-1; 7 nucleotides agree with TRBD1. V was pared by 5 bases and J by 2 bases, with 3 bases of the junction left unmatched. The CDR3 has 14 amino acids. In germline, CDR1 is MNHEY, CDR2 SMNVEV (reference sequence). The CDR3 DNA sequence: TGTGCCAGCAGTACAGGGGTGCCCTACAATGAGCAGTTCTTC. Its protein product is CASSTGVPYNEQFF.

This clonotype has a count of ten or more. The CDR3 DNA reads as TGCAGCGTTGAGGAGGGGGAGGGGCGCATTCAGTACTTC. It translates to CSVEEGEGRIQYF. The J gene is TRBJ2-4, the V gene TRBV29-1; weak D call: TRBD2 (7 bases). CDR1 is SQVTM, CDR2 ANQGSEA, per germline. V was cut by 3 bases and J by 9 bases, with 15 bases left in between. The CDR3 spans 13 residues.

This clonotype was counted between two and nine times. The gene calls are TRBV7-8 and TRBJ1-6; D ambiguous. The CDR3 has 16 amino acids. Trimming left V 0 bases short and J 5 bases short, with 11 bases between. The germline CDR1 and CDR2 sequences are SGHVS and FQNEAQ. The CDR3 here is CASSLALTANNSPLHF. The CDR3 nucleotides read TGTGCCAGCAGCTTAGCGTTGACGGCAAATAATTCACCCCTCCACTTT.

This chain connects TRBV5-6 to TRBJ1-5; the D gene is possibly TRBD1 (6 bases). CDR1 is SGHDT and CDR2 is YYEEEE in the germline V gene. V was trimmed by 4 bases and J by 10 bases, leaving 21 bases between them. The CDR3 runs to 15 residues. As DNA, the CDR3 is TGTGCCAGCAGCCGGAGGGGGGTCTCCTTCAACCCCCAGCATTTT. It yields the protein CASSRRGVSFNPQHF.

This clonotype was observed many times. The chain couples TRBV5-1 to TRBJ2-1, with D possibly matching TRBD1 (5 bases). V was shortened by 1 base and J by 9 bases, with 17 bases between the two germline ends. The CDR3 sequence is 15 residues long. In germline, CDR1 is SGHRS, CDR2 YFSETQ. This CDR3 is CASSLSRNRFSEQFF. The CDR3, as DNA: TGCGCCAGCAGCTTGTCTAGGAACAGGTTCTCTGAGCAGTTCTTC. The whole variable domain, filled in from reference TRBV5-1 and TRBJ2-1, reads KAGVTQTPRYLIKTRGQQVTLSCSPISGHRSVSWYQQTPGQGLQFLFEYFSETQRNKGNFPGRFSGRQFSNSRSEMNVSTLELGDSALYLCASSLSRNRFSEQFFGPGTRLTVL.

This clonotype has only a few counts. This chain uses TRBV29-1 with TRBJ2-7; 8 bases align to TRBD1. This CDR3 comprises 12 residues. The junction had 8 bases not matched to a gene; V was cut back by 8 bases and J by 5 bases. Germline V gene lookup returns CDR1 SQVTM and CDR2 ANQGSEA. The CDR3 DNA reads TGCAGCCACCTTACAGGGGGAGACGAGCAGTACTTC. This translates into CSHLTGGDEQYF.

This clonotype was seen many times. The V and J genes are TRBV7-6 and TRBJ2-3, with 7 bases lining up with TRBD2. After removal of 5 bases from V and 2 bases from J, the junction contained 10 bases not matched to a gene. Germline CDR1 reads SGHVS; CDR2 reads FNYEAQ. The CDR3 runs to 16 residues. The CDR3 here is CASSLSGMIITDTQYF. The CDR3 DNA follows: TGTGCCAGCAGCCTCAGCGGGATGATTATCACAGATACGCAGTATTTT.

The sample holds many counts of this clonotype. J is TRBJ2-1 and V is TRBV7-6, with TRBD1 identical over 11 bases. The CDR3 sequence is 14 residues long. J gave up 6 bases and V 4 bases, and 2 bases lay outside the gene matches. The germline CDR1 and CDR2 sequences are SGHVS and FNYEAQ. CDR3 protein: CASSSGTGGNEQFF. The CDR3 coding sequence is TGTGCCAGCAGCTCTGGGACAGGGGGCAATGAGCAGTTCTTC.

The V call is TRBV5-6, the J call TRBJ2-1, with D uncertain. The CDR3 is 14 amino acids. Germline CDR1 SGHDT, CDR2 YYEEEE. V lost 4 bases and J lost 6, with 14 bases in between. The CDR3 DNA reads TGTGCCAGCAGCCCTGCAACTGGGGTCAATGAGCAGTTCTTC. Amino acids: CASSPATGVNEQFF. Together with reference TRBV5-6 and TRBJ2-1, the CDR3 gives the full variable domain: DAGVTQSPTHLIKTRGQQVTLRCSPKSGHDTVSWYQQALGQGPQFIFQYYEEEERQRGNFPDRFSGHQFPNYSSELNVNALLLGDSALYLCASSPATGVNEQFFGPGTRLTVL.

This clonotype was observed many times. The chain recombines TRBV9 with TRBJ1-5; D is possibly TRBD1 (6 bases). The germline V and J ends were trimmed by 2 bases and 3 bases, with 12 bases remaining between them. The germline gives CDR1 SGDLS, CDR2 YYNGEE. The CDR3 length is 15 residues. As DNA, the CDR3 is TGTGCCAGCAGCGTTGGGGGCATGCTCAATCAGCCCCAGCATTTT. Amino acid sequence: CASSVGGMLNQPQHF.